What follows describes a single T cell receptor beta chain. Its antigen remains unknown. The sample comes from a study of long-term antiretroviral therapy in people with HIV. Per germline, CDR1 MNHNS and CDR2 SASEGT. V shed 5 bases, J shed 4 bases, and the junction held 0 bases outside the gene matches. There are 12 residues in the CDR3. Assay version v3.0 of immunoSEQ was used, and it was run at survey level. Using immunoSEQ multiplex PCR, the repertoire was profiled, and TCRdb retains in-frame clones only, with some absent. Here the sample spans some 28,000 clones, about 77% being singletons. Findings and caveats of the study: Blood obtained between the mid-2000s and the late 2010s may reflect older ART regimens. HIV repertoires spanned tighter CDR3 length ranges than controls did. ART-treated samples gained diversity yet remained below transplant donor controls.

The sequence was collected from a man aged 18-30 years with HIV. The chain couples TRBV6-1 to TRBJ1-2, with 8 bases lining up with TRBD1. The material sequenced was unsorted PBMCs, taken 1.5 years before starting antiretroviral therapy. CDR3 sequence: CASSTGGYGYTF. The CDR3 nucleotides read TGTGCCAGCAGTACAGGGGGCTATGGCTACACCTTC.